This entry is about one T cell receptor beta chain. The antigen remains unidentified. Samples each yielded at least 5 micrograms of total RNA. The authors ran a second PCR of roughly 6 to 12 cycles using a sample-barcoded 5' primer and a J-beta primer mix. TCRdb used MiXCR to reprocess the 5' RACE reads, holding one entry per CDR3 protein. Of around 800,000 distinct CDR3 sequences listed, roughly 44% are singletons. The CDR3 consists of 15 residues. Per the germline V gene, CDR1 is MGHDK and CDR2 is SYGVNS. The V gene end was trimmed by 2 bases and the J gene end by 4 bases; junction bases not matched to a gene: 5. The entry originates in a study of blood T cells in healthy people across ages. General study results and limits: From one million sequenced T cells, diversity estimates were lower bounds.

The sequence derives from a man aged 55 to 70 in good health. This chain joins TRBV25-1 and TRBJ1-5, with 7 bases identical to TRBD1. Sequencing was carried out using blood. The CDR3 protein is CASSEARGENQPQHF. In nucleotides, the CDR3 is TGTGCCAGCAGTGAAGCCAGGGGGGAAAATCAGCCCCAGCATTTT. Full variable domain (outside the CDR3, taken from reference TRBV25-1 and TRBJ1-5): EADIYQTPRYLVIGTGKKITLECSQTMGHDKMYWYQQDPGMELHLIHYSYGVNSTEKGDLSSESTVSRIRTEHFPLTLESARPSHTSQYLCASSEARGENQPQHFGDGTRLSIL.